Sequencing of this T cell receptor (beta chain) was carried out in a study of technical replicates of blood from a few donors. The CDR3 length is 15 residues. Looked up from germline, CDR1 is MNHEY and CDR2 is SVGAGI. The V end was cut by 0 bases, the J end by 4 bases, with 12 bases between. Clones were sequenced by immunoSEQ multiplex PCR, and TCRdb holds only the in-frame ones, with some missing. The repertoire holds 70,000 to 95,000 clones, with roughly 94% as singletons. The rearrangement links TRBV6-5 to TRBJ2-5, with D possibly being TRBD2 (5 bases). The sequenced material came from T cells isolated from PBMCs. The origin of this receptor is a human donor in good health. CDR3 DNA sequence: TGTGCCAGCAGTTACTCGTTTAGCCGGGGAGAGACCCAGTACTTC. Translating it yields CASSYSFSRGETQYF.